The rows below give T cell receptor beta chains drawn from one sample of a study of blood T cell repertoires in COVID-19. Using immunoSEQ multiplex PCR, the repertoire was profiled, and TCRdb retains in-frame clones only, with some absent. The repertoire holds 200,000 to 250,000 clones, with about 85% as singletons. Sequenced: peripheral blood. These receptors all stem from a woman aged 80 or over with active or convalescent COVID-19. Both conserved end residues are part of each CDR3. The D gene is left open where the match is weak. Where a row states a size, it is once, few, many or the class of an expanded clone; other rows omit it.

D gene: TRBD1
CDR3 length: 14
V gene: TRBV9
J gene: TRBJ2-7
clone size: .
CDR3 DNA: TGTGCCAGCAGCAGAGGACAGGGCTCCTACGAGCAGTACTTC
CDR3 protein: CASSRGQGSYEQYF

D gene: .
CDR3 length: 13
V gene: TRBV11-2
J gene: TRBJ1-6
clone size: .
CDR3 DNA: TGTGCCAGCAGCTTAATACGGGTTTCACCCCTCCACTTT
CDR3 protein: CASSLIRVSPLHF

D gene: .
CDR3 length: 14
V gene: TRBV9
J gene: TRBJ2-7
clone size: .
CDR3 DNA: TGTGCCAGCAGCGTAGCTGGGGCAGCCTACGAGCAGTACTTC
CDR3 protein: CASSVAGAAYEQYF

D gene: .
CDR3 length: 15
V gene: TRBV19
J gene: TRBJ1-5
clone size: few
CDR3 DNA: TGTGCCAGTAGTATTATGGGGCTGAGCAATCAGCCCCAGCATTTT
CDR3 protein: CASSIMGLSNQPQHF

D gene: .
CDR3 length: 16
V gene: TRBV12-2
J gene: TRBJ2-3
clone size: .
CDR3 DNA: TGTGCAAGTCGCTTAGCGGGGCGACATTGGGGAGATACGCAGTATTTT
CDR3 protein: CASRLAGRHWGDTQYF

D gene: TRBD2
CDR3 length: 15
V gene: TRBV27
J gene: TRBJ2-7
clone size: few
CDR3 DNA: TGTGCCAGCAGAACCCGACTAGCGGGGAAATACGAGCAGTACTTC
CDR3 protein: CASRTRLAGKYEQYF

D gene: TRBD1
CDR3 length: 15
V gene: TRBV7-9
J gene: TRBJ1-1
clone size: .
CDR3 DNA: TGTGCCAGCACCCTTGGACAGGGGGCGAGCACTGAAGCTTTCTTT
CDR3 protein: CASTLGQGASTEAFF

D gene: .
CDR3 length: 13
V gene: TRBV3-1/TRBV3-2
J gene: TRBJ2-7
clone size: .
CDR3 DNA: TGTGCCAGCAGCCGAGATAGCGTCCCCGAGCAGTACTTC
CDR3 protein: CASSRDSVPEQYF

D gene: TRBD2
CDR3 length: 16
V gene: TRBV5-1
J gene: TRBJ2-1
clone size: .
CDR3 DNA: TGCGCCAGCAGCTTGATAAAGCGGGGGGGCTACAATGAGCAGTTCTTC
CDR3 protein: CASSLIKRGGYNEQFF

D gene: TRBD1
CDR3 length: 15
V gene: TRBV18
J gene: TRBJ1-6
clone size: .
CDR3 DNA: TGTGCCAGCTCAATCGGACAGGGTCAAAATTCACCCCTCCACTTT
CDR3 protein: CASSIGQGQNSPLHF

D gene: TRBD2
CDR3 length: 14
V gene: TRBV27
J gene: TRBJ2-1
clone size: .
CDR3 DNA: TGTGCCAGCAGTCGGGGACTAGCGGGAGGCGAGCAGTTCTTC
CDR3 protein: CASSRGLAGGEQFF

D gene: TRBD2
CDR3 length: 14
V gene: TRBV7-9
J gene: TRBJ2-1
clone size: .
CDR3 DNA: TGTGCCAGCAGCACCACTAGCGGTGCCTATGAGCAGTTCTTC
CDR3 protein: CASSTTSGAYEQFF

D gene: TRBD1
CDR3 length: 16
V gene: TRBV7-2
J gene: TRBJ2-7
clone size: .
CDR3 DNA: TGTGCCAGCAGCTTAGATTGGACAGGGGGCTCGTACGAGCAGTACTTC
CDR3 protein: CASSLDWTGGSYEQYF

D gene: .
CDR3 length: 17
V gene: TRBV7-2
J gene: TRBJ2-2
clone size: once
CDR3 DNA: TGTGCCAGCAGCTTAGGGTTTGGGCAGGGTAACACCGGGGAGCTGTTTTTT
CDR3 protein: CASSLGFGQGNTGELFF

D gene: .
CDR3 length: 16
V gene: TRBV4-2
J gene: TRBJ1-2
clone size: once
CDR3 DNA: TGTGCCAGCAGCCAAGATGGCAGGGGCAGAAACTATGGCTACACCTTC
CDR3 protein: CASSQDGRGRNYGYTF

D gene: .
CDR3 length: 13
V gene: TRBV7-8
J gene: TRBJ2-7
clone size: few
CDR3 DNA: TGTGCCAGCAGCCCACGACTTGCCTACGAGCAGTACTTC
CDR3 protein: CASSPRLAYEQYF

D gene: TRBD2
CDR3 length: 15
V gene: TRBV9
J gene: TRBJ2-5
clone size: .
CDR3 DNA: TGTGCCAGCAGCGTAGTGGGGGGACTACCATTAGACCAGTACTTC
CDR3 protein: CASSVVGGLPLDQYF

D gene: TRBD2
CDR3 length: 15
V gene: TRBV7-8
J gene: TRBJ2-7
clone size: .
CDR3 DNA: TGTGCCAGCAGCTTAATGGGGGGGAGCTCCTACGAGCAGTACTTC
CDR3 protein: CASSLMGGSSYEQYF

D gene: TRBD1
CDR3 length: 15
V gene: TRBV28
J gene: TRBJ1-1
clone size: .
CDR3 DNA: TGTGCCAGCAGTTTACGGGACAGGGAGATGGTCGGAGCTTTCTTT
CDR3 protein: CASSLRDREMVGAFF

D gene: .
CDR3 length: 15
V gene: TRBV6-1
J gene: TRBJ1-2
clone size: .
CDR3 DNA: TGTGCCAGCAGTGATGATTCACAGGGTTACTATGGCTACACCTTC
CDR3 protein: CASSDDSQGYYGYTF